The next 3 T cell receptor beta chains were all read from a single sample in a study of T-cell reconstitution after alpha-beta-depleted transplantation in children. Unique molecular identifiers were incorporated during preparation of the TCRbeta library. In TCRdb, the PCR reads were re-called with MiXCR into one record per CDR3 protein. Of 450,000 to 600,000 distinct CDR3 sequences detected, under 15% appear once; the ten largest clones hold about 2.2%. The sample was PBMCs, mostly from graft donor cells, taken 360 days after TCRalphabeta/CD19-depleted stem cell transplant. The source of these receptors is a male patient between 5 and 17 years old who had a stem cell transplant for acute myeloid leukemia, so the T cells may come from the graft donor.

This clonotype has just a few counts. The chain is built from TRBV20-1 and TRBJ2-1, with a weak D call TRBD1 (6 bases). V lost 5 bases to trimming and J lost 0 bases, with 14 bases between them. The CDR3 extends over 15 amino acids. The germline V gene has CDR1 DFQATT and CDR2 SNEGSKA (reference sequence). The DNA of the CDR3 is TGCAGTGCTCTCCCAGGGGTAAGCTCCTACAATGAGCAGTTCTTC. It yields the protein CSALPGVSSYNEQFF.

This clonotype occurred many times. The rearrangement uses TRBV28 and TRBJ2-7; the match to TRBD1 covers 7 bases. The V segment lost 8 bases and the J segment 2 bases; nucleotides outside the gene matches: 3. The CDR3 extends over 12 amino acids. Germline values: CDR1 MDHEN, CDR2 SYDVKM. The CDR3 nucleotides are TGTGCCAGCTGGACAGGTACCTACGAGCAGTACTTC. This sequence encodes CASWTGTYEQYF.

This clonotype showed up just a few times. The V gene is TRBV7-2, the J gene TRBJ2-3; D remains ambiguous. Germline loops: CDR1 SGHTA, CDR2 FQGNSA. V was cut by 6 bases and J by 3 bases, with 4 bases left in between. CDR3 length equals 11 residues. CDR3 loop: CASRGTDTQYF. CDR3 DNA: TGTGCCAGCAGGGGAACAGATACGCAGTATTTT.